The rows below give T cell receptor beta chains drawn from one sample of a study of pediatric ulcerative colitis. The method was immunoSEQ multiplex PCR; TCRdb's version includes in-frame clones alone and lacks a portion of them. This sample has 36,000 or so clones, with around 73% found just once. Sequencing used gut tissue. These receptors were taken from a boy aged 5-17 years with moderate ulcerative colitis. Both conserved end residues are part of each CDR3. D genes are given only for firm matches. Expanded clones are given a class, and other clones once, few, many or no size at all.

size,V,D,J,CDR3,DNA
.,TRBV6-1,.,TRBJ1-5,CASSAYRHNQPQHF,TGTGCCAGCAGTGCCTACAGACATAACCAGCCCCAGCATTTT
.,TRBV5-1,TRBD2,TRBJ2-1,CASTMGSGSSYNEQFF,TGCGCCAGCACAATGGGTAGCGGGAGCTCCTACAATGAGCAGTTCTTC
.,TRBV5-1,TRBD2,TRBJ2-1,CASTKGTSDYNEQFF,TGCGCCAGCACCAAGGGGACTAGCGACTACAATGAGCAGTTCTTC
.,TRBV2,.,TRBJ2-2,CASSEALPGYNTGELFF,TGTGCCAGCAGTGAAGCGCTACCGGGGTATAACACCGGGGAGCTGTTTTTT
.,TRBV18,.,TRBJ2-5,CASSPFRTEETQYF,TGTGCCAGCTCACCATTTCGGACTGAAGAGACCCAGTACTTC
few,TRBV2,.,TRBJ2-5,CASNSREEETQYF,TGTGCCAGCAACAGCAGGGAGGAAGAGACCCAGTACTTC
.,TRBV4-2,.,TRBJ2-1,CASSQGRSGYNNEQFF,TGTGCCAGCAGCCAAGGAAGGAGCGGATATAACAATGAGCAGTTCTTC
.,TRBV30,TRBD1,TRBJ2-5,CAGFGGNRGLRETQYF,TGTGCCGGATTTGGGGGGAACAGGGGGCTTCGGGAGACCCAGTACTTC
.,TRBV6-6,.,TRBJ1-1,CASSLLGGTEAFF,TGTGCCAGCAGCCTACTCGGTGGCACTGAAGCTTTCTTT
.,TRBV27,TRBD1,TRBJ2-1,CASSLPTGGAYNEQFF,TGTGCCAGCAGTTTACCTACAGGGGGCGCCTACAATGAGCAGTTCTTC
.,TRBV4-1,.,TRBJ2-5,CASSQGAGRDQETQYF,TGCGCCAGCAGCCAAGGCGCAGGACGGGACCAAGAGACCCAGTACTTC
.,TRBV9,.,TRBJ2-3,CASSAPVSTDTQYF,TGTGCCAGCAGCGCTCCAGTGAGCACAGATACGCAGTATTTT
.,TRBV5-4,TRBD1,TRBJ2-2,CASSQPGQGTGELFF,TGTGCCAGCAGCCAGCCGGGACAGGGCACCGGGGAGCTGTTTTTT
.,TRBV29-1,TRBD1,TRBJ1-1,CSVDSRDSPNTEAFF,TGCAGCGTTGATTCGCGGGACAGCCCGAACACTGAAGCTTTCTTT
.,TRBV28,.,TRBJ2-7,CAPQQGRSFYEQYF,TGTGCCCCACAGCAAGGGAGGAGTTTCTACGAGCAGTACTTC
.,TRBV28,.,TRBJ2-3,CASTHPTTDTQYF,TGTGCCAGCACCCATCCGACCACAGATACGCAGTATTTT
.,TRBV19,.,TRBJ2-2,CASIYGGELFF,TGTGCCAGTATTTACGGCGGGGAGCTGTTTTTT
.,TRBV16,.,TRBJ1-6,CASSQTENSPLHF,TGTGCCAGCAGCCAGACAGAAAATTCACCCCTCCACTTT
few,TRBV28,.,TRBJ2-2,CASSVQPNTGELFF,TGTGCCAGCAGTGTGCAGCCGAACACCGGGGAGCTGTTTTTT
.,TRBV28,.,TRBJ2-7,CASSFPGGGNNYEQYF,TGTGCCAGCAGTTTCCCGGGCGGGGGCAACAATTACGAGCAGTACTTC
few,TRBV29-1,.,TRBJ1-1,CSVTRAANTEAFF,TGCAGCGTGACCCGGGCCGCGAACACTGAAGCTTTCTTT
once,TRBV4-3,.,TRBJ2-7,CASSQARSSYEQYF,TGCGCCAGCAGCCAAGCACGGAGCTCCTACGAGCAGTACTTC
few,TRBV28,.,TRBJ1-1,CASSWGATGEAFF,TGTGCCAGCAGTTGGGGGGCTACCGGTGAAGCTTTCTTT
.,TRBV5-4,TRBD1,TRBJ1-2,CASSLQGAYYGYTF,TGTGCCAGCAGCTTACAGGGGGCCTATTATGGCTACACCTTC
.,TRBV5-1,.,TRBJ1-1,CASSLYTRNTEAFF,TGCGCCAGCAGCCTATATACAAGGAACACTGAAGCTTTCTTT
few,TRBV15,.,TRBJ1-5,CATSRGYDQPQHF,TGTGCCACCAGCAGAGGTTACGATCAGCCCCAGCATTTT
once,TRBV5-6,TRBD1,TRBJ2-7,CASSFRDRTYEQYF,TGTGCCAGCAGCTTCCGGGACAGAACCTACGAGCAGTACTTC
.,TRBV5-4,TRBD2,TRBJ2-5,CASRGLAEETQYF,TGTGCCAGCAGGGGCCTAGCGGAAGAGACCCAGTACTTC
.,TRBV6-1,.,TRBJ1-1,CASRARVPNTEAFF,TGTGCCAGCAGGGCCAGGGTCCCGAACACTGAAGCTTTCTTT
.,TRBV4-3,TRBD2,TRBJ2-5,CASSQVGLAGGETQYF,TGCGCCAGCAGCCAAGTTGGCCTAGCGGGGGGGGAGACCCAGTACTTC
few,TRBV30,TRBD1,TRBJ1-1,CAWSSATGIGAFF,TGTGCCTGGAGTTCCGCGACAGGGATCGGAGCTTTCTTT
once,TRBV19,.,TRBJ1-1,CASVAGMNTEAFF,TGTGCCAGTGTTGCAGGGATGAACACTGAAGCTTTCTTT
few,TRBV6-1,.,TRBJ1-5,CASSEFTREDQPQHF,TGTGCCAGCAGTGAATTTACAAGAGAGGATCAGCCCCAGCATTTT
once,TRBV27,TRBD1,TRBJ2-3,CASSLDRGGTHTDTQYF,TGTGCCAGCAGTCTCGACAGGGGAGGTACACACACAGATACGCAGTATTTT
few,TRBV5-1,.,TRBJ1-2,CASSLESSYGYTF,TGCGCCAGCAGCTTAGAGTCTAGCTATGGCTACACCTTC
.,TRBV5-1,.,TRBJ1-2,CASRSSGEFYGYTF,TGCGCCAGCAGATCGTCAGGCGAGTTTTATGGCTACACCTTC
.,TRBV11-2,TRBD1,TRBJ2-5,CASSFNPGTGRETQYF,TGTGCCAGCAGCTTTAACCCCGGGACAGGGAGAGAGACCCAGTACTTC
.,TRBV10-1,.,TRBJ2-7,CASIPSYEQYF,TGCGCCAGCATCCCCTCCTACGAGCAGTACTTC
.,TRBV28,TRBD1,TRBJ2-2,CASSQRDRNGNTGELFF,TGTGCCAGCAGTCAACGGGACAGGAATGGAAACACCGGGGAGCTGTTTTTT
few,TRBV2,TRBD2,TRBJ2-1,CASNRLAGAARNEQFF,TGTGCCAGCAATCGACTAGCGGGGGCGGCTAGGAATGAGCAGTTCTTC
.,TRBV6-5,TRBD2,TRBJ2-1,CASSGREAYNEQFF,TGTGCCAGCAGCGGGCGGGAGGCCTACAATGAGCAGTTCTTC
few,TRBV5-8,.,TRBJ1-1,CASSRDKNTEAFF,TGTGCCAGCAGCCGGGACAAGAACACTGAAGCTTTCTTT
.,TRBV6-5,TRBD1,TRBJ2-3,CASSRGPDTQYF,TGTGCCAGCTCCAGGGGGCCGGATACGCAGTATTTT
few,TRBV7-9,.,TRBJ1-2,CASSLEANYGYTF,TGTGCCAGCAGCTTAGAGGCGAACTATGGCTACACCTTC
few,TRBV4-1,.,TRBJ2-3,CASSQGQADTQYF,TGCGCCAGCAGCCAAGGGCAGGCAGATACGCAGTATTTT
.,TRBV7-6,TRBD2,TRBJ2-7,CASSHSGRTEQYF,TGTGCCAGCAGCCATAGCGGGAGAACCGAGCAGTACTTC